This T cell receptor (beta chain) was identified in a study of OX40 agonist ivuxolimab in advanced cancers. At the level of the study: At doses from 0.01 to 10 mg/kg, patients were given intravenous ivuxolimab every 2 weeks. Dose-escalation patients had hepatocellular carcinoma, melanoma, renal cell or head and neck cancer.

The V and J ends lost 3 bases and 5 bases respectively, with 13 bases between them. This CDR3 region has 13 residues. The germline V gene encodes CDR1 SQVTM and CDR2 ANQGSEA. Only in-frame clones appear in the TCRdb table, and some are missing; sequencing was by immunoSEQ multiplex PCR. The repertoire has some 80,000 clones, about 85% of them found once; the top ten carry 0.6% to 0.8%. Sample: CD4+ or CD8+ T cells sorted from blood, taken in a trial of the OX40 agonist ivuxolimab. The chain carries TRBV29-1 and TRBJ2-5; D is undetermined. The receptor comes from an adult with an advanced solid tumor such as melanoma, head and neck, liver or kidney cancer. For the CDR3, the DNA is TGCAGCGTTGAGATTACCCCGTATGAGACCCAGTACTTC. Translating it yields CSVEITPYETQYF.